This entry lists 2 T cell receptor beta chains sequenced from one sample in a study of blood T cell repertoires in COVID-19. Profiled with immunoSEQ multiplex PCR; TCRdb holds only in-frame clones, not every one. The sample has some 220,000 clones; 80% to 90% are singletons. The sequenced material came from PBMCs or T cells enriched from blood (not recorded which). These receptors were obtained from a woman in her thirties or forties with acute COVID-19.

With respect to this clone: Different DNA sequences within this sample yield the same CDR3. The rearrangement joins TRBV19 to TRBJ1-1; the D is unclear. V lost 0 bases and J 1 base, leaving 6 bases between the germline ends. CDR1 LNHDA and CDR2 SQIVND come from the germline V gene (reference sequence). The CDR3 spans 14 residues. The CDR3 reads CASSIDLRNTEAFF. CDR3 nucleotide sequence: TGTGCCAGTAGTATAGATCTCCGGAACACTGAAGCTTTCTTT. The complete variable domain, with remaining parts taken from reference TRBV19 and TRBJ1-1, reads DGGITQSPKYLFRKEGQNVTLSCEQNLNHDAMYWYRQDPGQGLRLIYYSQIVNDFQKGDIAEGYSVSREKKESFPLTVTSAQKNPTAFYLCASSIDLRNTEAFFGQGTRLTVV.

The chain recombines TRBV6-2 or TRBV6-3 with TRBJ2-7, with D maybe TRBD1 (5 bases). V dropped 5 bases and J dropped 2 bases, with 16 bases sitting between them. Germline-derived CDR1 and CDR2 are MNHEY and SVGEGT. There are 15 residues in the CDR3. CDR3 nucleotides: TGTGCCAGCAGTCAAAGACGGACACCGACCTACGAGCAGTACGTC. The encoded protein is CASSQRRTPTYEQYV.